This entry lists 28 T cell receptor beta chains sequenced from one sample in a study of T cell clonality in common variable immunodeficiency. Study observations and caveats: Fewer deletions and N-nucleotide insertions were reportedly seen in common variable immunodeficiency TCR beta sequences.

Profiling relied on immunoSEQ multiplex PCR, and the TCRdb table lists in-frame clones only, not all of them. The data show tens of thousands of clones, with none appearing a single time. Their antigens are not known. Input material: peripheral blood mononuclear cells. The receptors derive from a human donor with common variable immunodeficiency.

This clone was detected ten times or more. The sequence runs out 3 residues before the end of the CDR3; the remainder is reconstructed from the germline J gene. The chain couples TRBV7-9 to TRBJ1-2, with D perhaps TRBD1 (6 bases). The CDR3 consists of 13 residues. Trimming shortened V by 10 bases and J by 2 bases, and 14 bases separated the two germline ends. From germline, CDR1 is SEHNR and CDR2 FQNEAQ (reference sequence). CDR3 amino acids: CAIGSGGNYGYTF. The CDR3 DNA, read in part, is TGTGCCATCGGATCTGGGGGCAACTATGGC. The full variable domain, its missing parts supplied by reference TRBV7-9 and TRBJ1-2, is DTGVSQNPRHKITKRGQNVTFRCDPISEHNRLYWYRQTLGQGPEFLTYFQNEAQLEKSRLLSDRFSAERPKGSFSTLEIQRTEQGDSAMYLCAIGSGGNYGYTFGSGTRLTVV.

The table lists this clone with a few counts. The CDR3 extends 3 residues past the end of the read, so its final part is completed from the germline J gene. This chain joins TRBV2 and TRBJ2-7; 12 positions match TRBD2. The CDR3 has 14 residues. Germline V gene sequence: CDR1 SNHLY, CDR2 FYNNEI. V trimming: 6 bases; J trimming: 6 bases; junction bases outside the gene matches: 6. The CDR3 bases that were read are TGTGCCAGCAGAGGACTAGCGGGGACCTCCGAG. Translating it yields CASRGLAGTSE. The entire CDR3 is CASRGLAGTSEQYF.

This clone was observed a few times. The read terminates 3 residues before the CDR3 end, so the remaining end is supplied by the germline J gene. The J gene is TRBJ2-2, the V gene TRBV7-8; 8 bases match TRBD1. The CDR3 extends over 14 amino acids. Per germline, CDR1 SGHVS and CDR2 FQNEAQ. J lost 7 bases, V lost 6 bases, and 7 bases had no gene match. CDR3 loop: CASRDRGSIGELFF. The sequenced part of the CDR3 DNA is TGTGCCAGCAGAGACAGGGGTAGCATCGGGGAG.

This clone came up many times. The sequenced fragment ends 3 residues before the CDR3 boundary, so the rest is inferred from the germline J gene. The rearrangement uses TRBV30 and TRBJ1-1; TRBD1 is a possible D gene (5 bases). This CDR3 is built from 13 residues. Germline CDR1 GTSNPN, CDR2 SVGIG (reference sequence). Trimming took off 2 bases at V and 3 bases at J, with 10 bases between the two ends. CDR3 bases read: TGTGCCTGGAGTAAGGGGAGAGACACTGAA. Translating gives CAWSKGRDTE. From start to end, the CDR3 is CAWSKGRDTEAFF.

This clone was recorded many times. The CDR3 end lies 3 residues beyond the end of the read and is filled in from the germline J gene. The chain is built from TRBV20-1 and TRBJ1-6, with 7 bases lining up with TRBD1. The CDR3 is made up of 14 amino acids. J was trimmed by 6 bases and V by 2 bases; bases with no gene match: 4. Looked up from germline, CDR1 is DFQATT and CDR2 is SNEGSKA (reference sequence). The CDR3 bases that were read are TGCAGTGCTAGACCGGGACAGTTTAATTCACCC. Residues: CSARPGQFNSP. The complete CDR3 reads CSARPGQFNSPLHF.

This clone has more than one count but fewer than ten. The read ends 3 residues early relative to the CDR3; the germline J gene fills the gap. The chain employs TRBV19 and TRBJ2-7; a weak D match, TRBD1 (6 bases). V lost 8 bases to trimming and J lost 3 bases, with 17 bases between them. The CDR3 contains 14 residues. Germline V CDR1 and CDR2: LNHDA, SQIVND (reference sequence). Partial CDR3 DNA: TGTGCCAGTGCTCCCCGGGACACGCGCTACGAG. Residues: CASAPRDTRYE. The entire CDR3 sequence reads CASAPRDTRYEQYF.

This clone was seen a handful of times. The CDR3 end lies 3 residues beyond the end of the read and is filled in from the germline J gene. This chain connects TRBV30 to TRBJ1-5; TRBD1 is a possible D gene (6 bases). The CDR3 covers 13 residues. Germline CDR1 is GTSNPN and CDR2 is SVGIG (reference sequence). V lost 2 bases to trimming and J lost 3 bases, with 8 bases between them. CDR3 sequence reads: CAWSRDNNQPQHF. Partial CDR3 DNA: TGTGCCTGGAGTCGGGACAACAATCAGCCC.

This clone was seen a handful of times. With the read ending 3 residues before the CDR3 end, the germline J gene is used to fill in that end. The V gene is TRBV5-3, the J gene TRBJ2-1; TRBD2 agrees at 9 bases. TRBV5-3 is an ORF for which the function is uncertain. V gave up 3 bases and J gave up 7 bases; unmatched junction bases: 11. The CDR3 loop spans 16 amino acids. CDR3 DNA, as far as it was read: TGTGCCAGAAGCTCGAGCCGAGCGGGGGGCCGGAATGAG. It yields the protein CARSSSRAGGRNE. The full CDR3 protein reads CARSSSRAGGRNEQFF.

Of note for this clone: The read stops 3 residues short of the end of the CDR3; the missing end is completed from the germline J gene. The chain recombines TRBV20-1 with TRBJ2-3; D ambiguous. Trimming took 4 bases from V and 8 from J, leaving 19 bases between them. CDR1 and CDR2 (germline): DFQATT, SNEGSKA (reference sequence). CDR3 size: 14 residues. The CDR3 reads CSAISLTTDGTQYF. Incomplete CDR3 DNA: TGCAGTGCTATCTCCCTGACCACAGATGGTACG.

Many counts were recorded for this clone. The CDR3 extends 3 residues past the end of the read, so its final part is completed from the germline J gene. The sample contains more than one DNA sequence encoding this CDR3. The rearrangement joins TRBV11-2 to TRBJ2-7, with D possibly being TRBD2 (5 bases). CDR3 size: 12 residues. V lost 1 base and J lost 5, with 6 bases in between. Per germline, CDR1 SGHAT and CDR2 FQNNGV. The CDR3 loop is CASSLAGDEQYF. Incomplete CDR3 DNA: TGTGCCAGCAGCTTAGCCGGGGACGAG.

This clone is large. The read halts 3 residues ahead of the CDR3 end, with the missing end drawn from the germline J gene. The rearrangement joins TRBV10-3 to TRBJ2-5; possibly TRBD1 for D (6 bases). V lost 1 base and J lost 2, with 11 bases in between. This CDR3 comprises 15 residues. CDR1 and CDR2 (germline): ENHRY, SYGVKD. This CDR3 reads CAISEYGTSQETQYF. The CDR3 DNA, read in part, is TGTGCCATCAGTGAGTACGGGACAAGTCAAGAGACC.

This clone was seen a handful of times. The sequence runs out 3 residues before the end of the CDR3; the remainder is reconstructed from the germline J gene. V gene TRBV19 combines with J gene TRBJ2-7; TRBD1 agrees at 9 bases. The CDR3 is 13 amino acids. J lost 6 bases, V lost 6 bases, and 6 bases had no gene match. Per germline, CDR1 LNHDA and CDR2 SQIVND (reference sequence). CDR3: CASRGQGLSEQYF. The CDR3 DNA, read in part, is TGTGCCAGTAGAGGACAGGGGTTGTCCGAG.

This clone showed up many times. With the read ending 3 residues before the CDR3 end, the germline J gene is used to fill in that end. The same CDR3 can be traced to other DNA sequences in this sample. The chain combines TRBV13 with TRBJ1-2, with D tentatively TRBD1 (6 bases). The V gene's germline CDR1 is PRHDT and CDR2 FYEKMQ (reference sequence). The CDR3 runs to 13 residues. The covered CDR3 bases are TGTGCCAGCCTGGAGGAGGGGGTTGACGGC. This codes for CASLEEGVDG. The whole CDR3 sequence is CASLEEGVDGYTF.

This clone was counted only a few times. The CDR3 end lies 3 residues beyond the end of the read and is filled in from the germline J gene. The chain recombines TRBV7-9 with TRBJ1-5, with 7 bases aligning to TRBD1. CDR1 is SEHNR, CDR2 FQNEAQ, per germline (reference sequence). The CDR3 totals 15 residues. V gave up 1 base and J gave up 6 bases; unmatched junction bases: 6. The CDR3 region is CASSLDRGVGQPQHF. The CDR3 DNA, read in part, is TGTGCCAGCAGCTTAGACAGGGGAGTTGGTCAGCCC.

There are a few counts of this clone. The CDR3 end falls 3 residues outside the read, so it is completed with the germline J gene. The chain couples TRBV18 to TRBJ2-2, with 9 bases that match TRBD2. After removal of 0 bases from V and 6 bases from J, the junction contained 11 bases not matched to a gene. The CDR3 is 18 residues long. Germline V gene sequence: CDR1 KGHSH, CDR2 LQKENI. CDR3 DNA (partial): TGTGCCAGCTCACCACCGTTTTCTAGCGGGACCCCGTCCGGGGAG. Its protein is CASSPPFSSGTPSGE. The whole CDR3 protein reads CASSPPFSSGTPSGELFF. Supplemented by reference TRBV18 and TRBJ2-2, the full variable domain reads NAGVMQNPRHLVRRRGQEARLRCSPMKGHSHVYWYRQLPEEGLKFMVYLQKENIIDESGMPKERFSAEFPKEGPSILRIQQVVRGDSAAYFCASSPPFSSGTPSGELFFGEGSRLTVL.

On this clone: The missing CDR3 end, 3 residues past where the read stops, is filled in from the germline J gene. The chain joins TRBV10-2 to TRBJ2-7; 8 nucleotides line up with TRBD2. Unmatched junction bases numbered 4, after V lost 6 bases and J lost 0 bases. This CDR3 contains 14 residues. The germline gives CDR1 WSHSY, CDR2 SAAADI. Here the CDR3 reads CASRPGLVSYEQYF. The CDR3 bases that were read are TGCGCCAGCAGACCGGGACTAGTCTCCTACGAG.

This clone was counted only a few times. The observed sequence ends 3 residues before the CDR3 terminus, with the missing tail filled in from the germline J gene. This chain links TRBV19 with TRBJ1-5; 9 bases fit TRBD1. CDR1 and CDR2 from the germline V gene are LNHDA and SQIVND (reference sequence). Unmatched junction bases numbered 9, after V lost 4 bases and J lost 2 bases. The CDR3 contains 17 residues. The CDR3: CASSTHPGQGGNQPQHF. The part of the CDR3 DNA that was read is TGTGCCAGTAGTACACATCCGGGACAGGGAGGCAATCAGCCC.

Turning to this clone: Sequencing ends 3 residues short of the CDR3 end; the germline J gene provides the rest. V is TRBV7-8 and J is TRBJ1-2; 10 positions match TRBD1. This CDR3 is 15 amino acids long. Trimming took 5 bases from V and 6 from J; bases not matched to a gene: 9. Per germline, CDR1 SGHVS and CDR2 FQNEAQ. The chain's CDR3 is CASSARDRGNHGYTF. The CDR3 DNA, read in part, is TGTGCCAGCAGCGCCCGGGACAGGGGCAATCATGGC.

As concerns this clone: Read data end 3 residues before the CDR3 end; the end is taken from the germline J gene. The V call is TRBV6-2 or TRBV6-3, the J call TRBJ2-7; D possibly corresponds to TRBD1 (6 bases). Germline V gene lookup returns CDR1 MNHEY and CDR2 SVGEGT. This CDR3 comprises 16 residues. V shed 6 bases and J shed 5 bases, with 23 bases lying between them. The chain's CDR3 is CASSQTFRGWDDEQYF. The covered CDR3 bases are TGTGCCAGCAGCCAAACCTTCAGGGGCTGGGACGACGAG.

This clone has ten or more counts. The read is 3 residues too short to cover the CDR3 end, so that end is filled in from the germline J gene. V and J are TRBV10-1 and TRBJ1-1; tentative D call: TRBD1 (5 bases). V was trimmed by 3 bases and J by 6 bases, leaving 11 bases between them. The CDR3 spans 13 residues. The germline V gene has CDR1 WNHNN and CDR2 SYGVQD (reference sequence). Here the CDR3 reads CASSDIRGAEAFF. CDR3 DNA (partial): TGCGCCAGCAGTGATATAAGGGGCGCTGAA.

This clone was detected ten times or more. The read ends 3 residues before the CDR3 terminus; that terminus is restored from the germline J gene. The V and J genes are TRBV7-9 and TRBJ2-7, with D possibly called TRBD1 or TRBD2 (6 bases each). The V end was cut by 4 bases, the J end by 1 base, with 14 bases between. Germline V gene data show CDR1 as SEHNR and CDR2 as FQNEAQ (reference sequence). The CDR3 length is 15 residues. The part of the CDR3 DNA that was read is TGTGCCAGCAGCTGGAGGGGGTCGGAATCCTACGAG. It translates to CASSWRGSESYE. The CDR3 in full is CASSWRGSESYEQYF.

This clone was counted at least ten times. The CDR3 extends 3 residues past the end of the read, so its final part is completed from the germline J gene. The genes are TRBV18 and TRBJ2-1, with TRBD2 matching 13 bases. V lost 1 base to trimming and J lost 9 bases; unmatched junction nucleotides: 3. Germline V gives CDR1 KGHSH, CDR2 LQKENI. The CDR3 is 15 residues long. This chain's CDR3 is CASSPLTSGRSEQFF. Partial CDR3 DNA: TGTGCCAGCTCACCACTGACTAGCGGGAGGAGTGAG. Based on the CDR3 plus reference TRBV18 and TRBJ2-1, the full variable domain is NAGVMQNPRHLVRRRGQEARLRCSPMKGHSHVYWYRQLPEEGLKFMVYLQKENIIDESGMPKERFSAEFPKEGPSILRIQQVVRGDSAAYFCASSPLTSGRSEQFFGPGTRLTVL.

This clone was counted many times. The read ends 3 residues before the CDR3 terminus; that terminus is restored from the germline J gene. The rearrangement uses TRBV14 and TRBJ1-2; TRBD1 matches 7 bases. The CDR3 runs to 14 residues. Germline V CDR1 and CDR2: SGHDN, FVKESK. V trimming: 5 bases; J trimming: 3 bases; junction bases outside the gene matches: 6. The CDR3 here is CASSAAQGYYGYTF. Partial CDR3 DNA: TGTGCCAGCAGCGCTGCACAGGGGTACTATGGC.

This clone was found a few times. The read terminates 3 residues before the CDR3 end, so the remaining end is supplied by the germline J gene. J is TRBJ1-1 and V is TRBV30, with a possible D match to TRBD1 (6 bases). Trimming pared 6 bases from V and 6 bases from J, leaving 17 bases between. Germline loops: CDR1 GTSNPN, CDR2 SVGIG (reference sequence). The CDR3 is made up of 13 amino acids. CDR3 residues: CACRDAGVPEAFF. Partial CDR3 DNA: TGTGCCTGTCGGGACGCAGGGGTACCTGAA.

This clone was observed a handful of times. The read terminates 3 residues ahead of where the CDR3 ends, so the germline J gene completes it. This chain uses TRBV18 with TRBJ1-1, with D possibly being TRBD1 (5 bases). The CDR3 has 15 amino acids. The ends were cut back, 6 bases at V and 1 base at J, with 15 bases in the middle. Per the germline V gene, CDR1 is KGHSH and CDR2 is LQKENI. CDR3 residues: CASSLTLQGNTEAFF. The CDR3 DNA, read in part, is TGTGCCAGCTCCCTCACCCTTCAGGGGAACACTGAA.

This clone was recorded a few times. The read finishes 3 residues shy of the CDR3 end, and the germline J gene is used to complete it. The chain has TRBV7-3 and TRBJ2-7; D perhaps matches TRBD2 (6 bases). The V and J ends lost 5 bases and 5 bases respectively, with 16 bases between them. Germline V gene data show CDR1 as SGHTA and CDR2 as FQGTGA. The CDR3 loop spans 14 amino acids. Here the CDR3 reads CASSQGGGFDEQYF. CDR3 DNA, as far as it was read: TGTGCCAGCAGCCAAGGAGGAGGGTTCGACGAG. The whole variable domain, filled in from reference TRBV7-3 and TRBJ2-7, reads GAGVSQTPSNKVTEKGKYVELRCDPISGHTALYWYRQSLGQGPEFLIYFQGTGAADDSGLPNDRFFAVRPEGSVSTLKIQRTERGDSAVYLCASSQGGGFDEQYFGPGTRLTVT.

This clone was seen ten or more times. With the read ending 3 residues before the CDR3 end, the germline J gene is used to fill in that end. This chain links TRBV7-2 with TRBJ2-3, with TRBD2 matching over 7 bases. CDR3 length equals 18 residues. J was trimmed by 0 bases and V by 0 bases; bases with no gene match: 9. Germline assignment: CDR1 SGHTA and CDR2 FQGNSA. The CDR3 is CASSLAPSGTMSTDTQYF. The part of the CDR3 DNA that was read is TGTGCCAGCAGCTTAGCCCCCTCCGGGACTATGAGCACAGATACG.

CDR3 in amino acids: CASSWGTRGRNEQYF. The DNA read from the CDR3 is TGTGCCAGCAGTTGGGGGACTAGGGGCCGCAACGAG. The gene calls are TRBV6-2 or TRBV6-3 and TRBJ2-7, with TRBD2 identical over 8 bases. Read coverage stops 3 residues before the CDR3 terminus; the germline J gene supplies the remainder. Germline loops: CDR1 MNHEY, CDR2 SVGEGT. The V gene end was trimmed by 4 bases and the J gene end by 5 bases; junction bases not matched to a gene: 10. This CDR3 spans 15 amino acids.